The source of this TCR beta chain is a study of beta chain features in type 1 diabetes. Looking at the study overall: Taken together, all samples contributed 107,917,701 examined sorted cells.

This clone was detected only a few times. What it recognizes is unknown. Study-wide results and caveats: Fewer insertions but more deletions were seen at VDJ junctions in type 1 diabetes patients. Across all four CD4+ subsets, people with type 1 diabetes showed modestly shorter TCRB CDR3s.

A sort by CD45RO/CCR7/CD25/CD127/CD95/CD27 yielded CD4+ naive, central memory, regulatory and stem cell-like memory cells. CDR3 length: 15 amino acids. Germline values: CDR1 MDHEN, CDR2 SYDVKM. V was shortened by 6 bases and J by 0 bases, with 15 bases between the two germline ends. Reverse transcription of all isolated RNA meant that expressed TCRB transcripts were sequenced. Only in-frame clones appear in the TCRdb table, and some are missing; sequencing was by immunoSEQ multiplex PCR. The sample includes around 280,000 clones, approximately 8% of them seen just once. The specimen sequenced was central memory CD4+ T cells from blood. The clonotype comes from a woman aged 18-29 years in good health. The chain has TRBV28 and TRBJ2-7; D possibly corresponds to TRBD2 (5 bases). CDR3 sequence reads: CASSLPGERSYEQYV. The DNA for the CDR3 is TGTGCCAGCAGCCTCCCCGGGGAGCGCTCCTACGAGCAGTACGTC.